A single sample gave rise to the 15 T cell receptor beta chains below, sequenced in a study of shared clonotypes between healthy human individuals. The repertoire was sequenced with immunoSEQ multiplex PCR; TCRdb's copy has only in-frame clones and lacks some. The sample lists roughly 500,000 clones, about 96% seen once, with 0.05% to 0.08% in the top ten. Source material: naive CD4+ T cells sorted from blood. Subset in this sample: CD45RA+ positively selected. Receptors were obtained from a woman aged 25 to 45 in good health.

The chain couples TRBV6-1 to TRBJ1-1; TRBD1 might be the D (5 bases). Trimming took 3 bases from V and 0 from J, leaving 11 bases between them. The length of the CDR3 is 15 residues. In germline, CDR1 is MNHNS, CDR2 SASEGT. The CDR3: CASSEPGHMNTEAFF. CDR3 DNA sequence: TGTGCCAGCAGTGAGCCAGGGCATATGAACACTGAAGCTTTCTTT.

Comments on this clone: Within the sample, other DNA sequences also encode this same CDR3. This chain links TRBV2 with TRBJ2-1, with 10 nucleotides matching TRBD2. The J segment lost 3 bases and the V segment lost 8 bases, leaving 1 base of the junction unmatched. Per the germline V gene, CDR1 is SNHLY and CDR2 is FYNNEI. This CDR3 contains 13 residues. Here the CDR3 DNA reads TGTGCCAGCCGGACTAGCGGCTACAATGAGCAGTTCTTC. Protein sequence: CASRTSGYNEQFF. The variable domain in full, with the rest retrieved from reference TRBV2 and TRBJ2-1, is EPEVTQTPSHQVTQMGQEVILRCVPISNHLYFYWYRQILGQKVEFLVSFYNNEISEKSEIFDDQFSVERPDGSNFTLKIRSTKLEDSAMYFCASRTSGYNEQFFGPGTRLTVL.

The chain joins TRBV19 to TRBJ2-1; D gene uncertain. Germline V CDR1 and CDR2: LNHDA, SQIVND (reference sequence). CDR3 length: 11 residues. Trimming took off 7 bases at V and 8 bases at J, with 9 bases between the two ends. CDR3 bases: TGTGCCAGTACCCCTCGCGATGAGCAGTTCTTC. Amino acid sequence: CASTPRDEQFF.

The chain couples TRBV11-2 to TRBJ2-7; D is possibly TRBD1 (6 bases). The CDR3 runs to 14 residues. Per germline, CDR1 SGHAT and CDR2 FQNNGV. V was shortened by 2 bases and J by 6 bases, with 14 bases between the two germline ends. The CDR3 spells CASSLSGRGSEQYF. CDR3 sequence (DNA): TGTGCCAGCAGCTTATCTGGCAGGGGAAGCGAGCAGTACTTC.

The CDR3: CASSLHPGQGDGYTF. CDR3 sequence (DNA): TGCGCCAGCAGCTTGCACCCGGGACAGGGAGATGGCTACACCTTC. The chain uses TRBV5-1 and TRBJ1-2, with TRBD1 identical over 9 bases. V shed 1 base, J shed 6 bases, and the junction held 7 bases outside the gene matches. Per germline, CDR1 SGHRS and CDR2 YFSETQ. The CDR3 totals 15 residues.

The rearrangement uses TRBV9 and TRBJ2-3; D possibly corresponds to TRBD2 (5 bases). V lost 2 bases and J 4 bases, leaving 17 bases between the germline ends. Germline-derived CDR1 and CDR2 are SGDLS and YYNGEE. The CDR3 totals 16 residues. CDR3 sequence reads: CASSVRGNRVSDTQYF. CDR3 sequence (DNA): TGTGCCAGCAGCGTCCGAGGGAATCGAGTATCAGATACGCAGTATTTT. The variable domain in full, with the rest retrieved from reference TRBV9 and TRBJ2-3, is DSGVTQTPKHLITATGQRVTLRCSPRSGDLSVYWYQQSLDQGLQFLIQYYNGEERAKGNILERFSAQQFPDLHSELNLSSLELGDSALYFCASSVRGNRVSDTQYFGPGTRLTVL.

The chain couples TRBV4-1 to TRBJ2-1; 13 nucleotides align to TRBD2. Germline loops: CDR1 MGHRA, CDR2 YSYEKL. J gave up 8 bases and V 3 bases, and 13 bases lay outside the gene matches. The CDR3 consists of 18 residues. CDR3 DNA: TGCGCCAGCAGCCACTATACGGGACTAGCGGGGACCGGCGATGAGCAGTTCTTC. Protein sequence: CASSHYTGLAGTGDEQFF.

This clone occurred once. The chain recombines TRBV2 with TRBJ2-7; D is possibly TRBD1 (5 bases). The CDR3 is made up of 15 amino acids. Germline values: CDR1 SNHLY, CDR2 FYNNEI. The V end was cut by 3 bases, the J end by 6 bases, with 18 bases between. The CDR3 DNA follows: TGTGCCAGCAGTGACCTTTGGGGCCCGCGTCTCGAGCAGTACTTC. Amino acids: CASSDLWGPRLEQYF.

The rearrangement joins TRBV5-1 to TRBJ2-4; 13 positions match TRBD2. Germline V CDR1 and CDR2: SGHRS, YFSETQ. This CDR3 is built from 16 residues. Unmatched junction bases numbered 5, after V lost 0 bases and J lost 8 bases. This CDR3 is CASSLGLAGGGDIQYF. The CDR3 region has the DNA TGCGCCAGCAGCTTGGGACTAGCGGGAGGTGGAGACATTCAGTACTTC.

The rearrangement uses TRBV7-7 and TRBJ2-3, with D unresolved. Germline CDR1 is SSHAT and CDR2 is FNYEAQ (reference sequence). The length of the CDR3 is 13 residues. The germline V and J ends were trimmed by 5 bases and 6 bases, with 12 bases remaining between them. The CDR3 loop reads CASSHNAGDTQYF. CDR3 sequence (DNA): TGTGCCAGCAGCCACAATGCCGGGGATACGCAGTATTTT. The entire variable domain, with the rest obtained from reference TRBV7-7 and TRBJ2-3, is as follows: GAGVSQSPRYKVTKRGQDVTLRCDPISSHATLYWYQQALGQGPEFLTYFNYEAQPDKSGLPSDRFSAERPEGSISTLTIQRTEQRDSAMYRCASSHNAGDTQYFGPGTRLTVL.

As for this clone: The identical CDR3 is also encoded by other nucleotide sequences in the sample. The gene calls are TRBV5-4 and TRBJ2-3; 9 bases are a match to TRBD2. Trimming took 0 bases from V and 0 from J; bases not matched to a gene: 2. In germline, CDR1 is SGHNT, CDR2 YYREEE (reference sequence). This CDR3 region has 16 residues. This CDR3 reads CASSLALAGSTDTQYF. The CDR3 nucleotides read TGTGCCAGCAGCTTGGCCCTAGCGGGAAGCACAGATACGCAGTATTTT.

This clone was seen just once. The gene calls are TRBV13 and TRBJ2-1; no firm D call. The CDR3 is made up of 16 amino acids. Germline V lookup: CDR1 PRHDT, CDR2 FYEKMQ (reference sequence). V gave up 5 bases and J gave up 5 bases, with 19 bases separating them. In DNA form, the CDR3 reads TGTGCCAGCAGCAACTCCCCAACGGAGATTGACAATGAGCAGTTCTTC. Residues: CASSNSPTEIDNEQFF.

The chain employs TRBV11-2 and TRBJ1-2; D is ambiguous. V was trimmed by 6 bases and J by 6 bases, leaving 20 bases between them. The CDR3 length is 15 residues. Germline V lookup: CDR1 SGHAT, CDR2 FQNNGV. CDR3 DNA sequence: TGTGCCAGCAGACAAGAAGGGTCCTCTCTTCATGGCTACACCTTC. It is translated as CASRQEGSSLHGYTF.

The rearrangement uses TRBV10-3 and TRBJ2-5; the D gene is possibly TRBD2 (6 bases). The J call may be faulty, since TRBJ2-7 better matches the DNA end. This CDR3 comprises 13 residues. Germline lookup yields CDR1 ENHRY and CDR2 SYGVKD. CDR3 nucleotide sequence: TGTGCCATTCAAACCGGGACTTCCTACGAGCAGTACTTC. Translated: CAIQTGTSYEQYF.

V usage is TRBV29-1 and J usage is TRBJ1-1; TRBD1 is a possible D gene (5 bases). CDR1 is SQVTM and CDR2 is ANQGSEA in the germline V gene. V was trimmed by 4 bases and J by 0 bases, leaving 12 bases between them. This CDR3 spans 14 amino acids. The chain's CDR3 is CSVVVGGVNTEAFF. The CDR3 coding sequence is TGCAGCGTTGTGGTTGGAGGGGTGAACACTGAAGCTTTCTTT.